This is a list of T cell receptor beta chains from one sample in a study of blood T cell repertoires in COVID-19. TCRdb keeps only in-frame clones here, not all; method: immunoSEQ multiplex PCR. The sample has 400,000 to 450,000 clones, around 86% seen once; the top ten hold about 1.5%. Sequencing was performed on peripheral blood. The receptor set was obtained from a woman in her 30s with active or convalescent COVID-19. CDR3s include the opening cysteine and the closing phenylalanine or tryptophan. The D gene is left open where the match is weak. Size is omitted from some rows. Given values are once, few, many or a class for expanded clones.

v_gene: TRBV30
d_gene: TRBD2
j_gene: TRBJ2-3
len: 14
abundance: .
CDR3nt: TGTGCCTGGAGGGGCGGGAGGGCCTCAGATACGCAGTATTTT
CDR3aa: CAWRGGRASDTQYF

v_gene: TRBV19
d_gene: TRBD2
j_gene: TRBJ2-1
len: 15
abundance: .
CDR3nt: TGTGCCAGTAGTCCCCCGGGGACTAGCGGGGGACAGCAGTTCTTC
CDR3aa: CASSPPGTSGGQQFF

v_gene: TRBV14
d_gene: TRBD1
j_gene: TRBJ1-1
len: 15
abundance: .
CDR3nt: TGTGCCAGCAGCCTGGACAGGGTTTTGGGCACTGAAGCTTTCTTT
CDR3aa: CASSLDRVLGTEAFF

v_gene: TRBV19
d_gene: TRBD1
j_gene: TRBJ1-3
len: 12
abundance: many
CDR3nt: TGTGTCGTAAGAGGGGGCGGAGACACCATATATTTT
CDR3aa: CVVRGGGDTIYF

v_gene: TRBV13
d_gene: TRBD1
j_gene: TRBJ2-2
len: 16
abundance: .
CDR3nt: TGTGCCAGCAGCTCCTATGGACAGGGAAACACCGGGGAGCTGTTTTTT
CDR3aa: CASSSYGQGNTGELFF

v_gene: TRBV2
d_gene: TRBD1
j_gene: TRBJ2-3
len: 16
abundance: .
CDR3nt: TGTGCCAGCAGCCCGGACAGGGGGCTGAGCACAGATACGCAGTATTTT
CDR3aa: CASSPDRGLSTDTQYF

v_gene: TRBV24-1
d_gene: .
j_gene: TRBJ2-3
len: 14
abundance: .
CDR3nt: TGTGCCACCAGTGACTCGGAGAGCACAGATACGCAGTATTTT
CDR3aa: CATSDSESTDTQYF

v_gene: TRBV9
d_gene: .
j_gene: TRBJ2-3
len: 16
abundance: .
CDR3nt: TGTGCCAGCAGCGTAGGACTCGCGACTAGCACAGATACGCAGTATTTT
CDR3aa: CASSVGLATSTDTQYF

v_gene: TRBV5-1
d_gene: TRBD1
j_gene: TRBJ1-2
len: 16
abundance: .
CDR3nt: TGCGCCAGCAGCCCCGGACAGGGACGGACTAACTATGGCTACACCTTC
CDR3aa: CASSPGQGRTNYGYTF

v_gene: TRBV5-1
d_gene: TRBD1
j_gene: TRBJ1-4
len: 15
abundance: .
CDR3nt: TGCGCCAGCAGCTTGGGACCGGGACAGGGGCAAAAACTGTTTTTT
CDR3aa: CASSLGPGQGQKLFF

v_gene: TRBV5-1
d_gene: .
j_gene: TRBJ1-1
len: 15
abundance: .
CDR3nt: TGCGCCAGCAGCTTAGGAATGACAGCGAACACTGAAGCTTTCTTT
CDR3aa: CASSLGMTANTEAFF

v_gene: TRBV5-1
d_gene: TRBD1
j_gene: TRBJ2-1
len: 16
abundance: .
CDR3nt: TGCGCCAGCAGCTTGGAAGGGACAGGGTCCATCGATGAGCAGTTCTTC
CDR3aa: CASSLEGTGSIDEQFF

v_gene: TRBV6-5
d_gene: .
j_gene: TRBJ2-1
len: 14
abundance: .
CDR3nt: TGTGCCAGCAGTTACTCCTCCGGCTACAATGAGCAGTTCTTC
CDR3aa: CASSYSSGYNEQFF

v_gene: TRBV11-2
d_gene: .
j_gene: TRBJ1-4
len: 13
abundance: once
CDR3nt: TGTGCCAGCAGCCCAGGGTCCGTGGAAAAACTGTTTTTT
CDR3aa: CASSPGSVEKLFF

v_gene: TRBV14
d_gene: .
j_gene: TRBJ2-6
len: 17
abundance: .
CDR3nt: TGTGCCAGCAGCCAAAGGGGGATCTCGGCCGGGGCCAACGTCCTGACTTTC
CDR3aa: CASSQRGISAGANVLTF

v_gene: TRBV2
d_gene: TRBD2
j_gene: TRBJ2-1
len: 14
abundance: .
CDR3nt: TGTGCCAGTTTAGCGGGGCGCTCCTACAATGAGCAGTTCTTC
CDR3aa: CASLAGRSYNEQFF

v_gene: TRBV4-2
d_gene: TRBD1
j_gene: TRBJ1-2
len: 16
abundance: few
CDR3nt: TGTGCCAGCAGCCAAGATTGGACAGGGGGTAACTATGGCTACACCTTC
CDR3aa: CASSQDWTGGNYGYTF

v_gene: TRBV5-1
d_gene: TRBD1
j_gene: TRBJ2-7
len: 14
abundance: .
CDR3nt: TGCGCCAGCAGCTGGGACGGGACAGGGAGCGAGCAGTACTTC
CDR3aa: CASSWDGTGSEQYF

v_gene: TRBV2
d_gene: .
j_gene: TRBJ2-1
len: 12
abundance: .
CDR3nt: TGTGCCAGCAGACCCGACTGGAATGAGCAGTTCTTC
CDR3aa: CASRPDWNEQFF

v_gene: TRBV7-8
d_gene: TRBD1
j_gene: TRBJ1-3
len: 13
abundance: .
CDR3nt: TGTGCCAGCAGCTGGACAGGGTTAAACACCATATATTTT
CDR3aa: CASSWTGLNTIYF

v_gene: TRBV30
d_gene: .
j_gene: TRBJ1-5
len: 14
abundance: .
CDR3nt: TGTGCCTTACCCCGGGACGGTACGTGGGGGGTCCAGCATTTT
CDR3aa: CALPRDGTWGVQHF

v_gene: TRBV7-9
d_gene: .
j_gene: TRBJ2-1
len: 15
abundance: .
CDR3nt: TGTGCCAGCAGCCCAGGGCCGACCCCTCCCAATGAGCAGTTCTTC
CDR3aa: CASSPGPTPPNEQFF

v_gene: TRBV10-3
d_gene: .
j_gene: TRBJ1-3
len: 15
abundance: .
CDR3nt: TGTGCCGCCCGGACTAGAGGTGACTCTGGAAACACCATATATTTT
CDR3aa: CAARTRGDSGNTIYF

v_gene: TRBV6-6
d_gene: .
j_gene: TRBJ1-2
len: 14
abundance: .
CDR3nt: TGTGCCAGCAGTTCCGGTAGGGGTGGGTATGGCTACACCTTC
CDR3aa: CASSSGRGGYGYTF

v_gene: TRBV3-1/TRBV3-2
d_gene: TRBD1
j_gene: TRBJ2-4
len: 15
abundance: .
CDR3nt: TGTGCCAGCAGCGCTCCCGTGGGACAGGGAAACATTCAGTACTTC
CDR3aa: CASSAPVGQGNIQYF

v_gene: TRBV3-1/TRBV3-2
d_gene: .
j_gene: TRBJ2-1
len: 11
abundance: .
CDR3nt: TGTGCCAGCAGCCTAATGTATGAGCAGTTCTTC
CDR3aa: CASSLMYEQFF

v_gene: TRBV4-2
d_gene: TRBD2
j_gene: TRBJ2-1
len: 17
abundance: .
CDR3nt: TGTGCCAGCAGCCAAGACCAACCGGGACTAGCGGGCGGGGAGCAGTTCTTC
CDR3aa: CASSQDQPGLAGGEQFF

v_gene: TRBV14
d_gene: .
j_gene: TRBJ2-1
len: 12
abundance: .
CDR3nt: TGTGCCAGCAGCCAAACTCCTGCCTGGCAGTTCTTC
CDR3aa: CASSQTPAWQFF

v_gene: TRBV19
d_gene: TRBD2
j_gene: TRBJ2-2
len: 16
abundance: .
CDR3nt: TGTGCCAGTAGTAGAAAACTAGCGGGTTCGACCGGGGAGCTGTTTTTT
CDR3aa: CASSRKLAGSTGELFF

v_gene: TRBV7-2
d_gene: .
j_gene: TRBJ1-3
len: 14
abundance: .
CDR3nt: TGTGCCAGCAGCTTAAAGAGCTCTGGAAACACCATATATTTT
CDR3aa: CASSLKSSGNTIYF

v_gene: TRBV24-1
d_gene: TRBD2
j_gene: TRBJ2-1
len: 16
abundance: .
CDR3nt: TGTGCCACCAGTGATTCAGGGACTAGTACCTACAATGAGCAGTTCTTC
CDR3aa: CATSDSGTSTYNEQFF